The clone carrying this T cell receptor (beta chain) is a singleton in its sample. As yet, its antigen is unknown. The data are from a study of cytomegalovirus exposure and HLA in healthy donors. Broader study findings: Most of the CMV-associated TCR beta chains (in a later analysis) appeared to be HLA-restricted. Exclusion applied to some V segments, including TRBV6-2 and TRBV6-3, as they were indistinguishable.

Germline V gene lookup returns CDR1 MDHEN and CDR2 SYDVKM. The CDR3 totals 14 residues. V was clipped by 4 bases and J by 7 bases; unmatched bases: 7. It was with 60 Vbeta and 13 Jbeta primers that the PCR ran. This table comes from immunoSEQ multiplex PCR, and its TCRdb copy is limited to in-frame clones, with some not included. The data contain 200,000 to 250,000 clones, 77% of them singletons. The source material was PBMCs. The source of this sequence is a woman aged 55-69 years in good health and CMV-seropositive. The rearrangement joins TRBV28 to TRBJ1-3; 7 nucleotides agree with TRBD1. CDR3 bases: TGTGCCAGCAGTTCGACAGGGCCCCGGAACACCATATATTTT. It is translated as CASSSTGPRNTIYF. Complete variable domain (other parts from reference TRBV28 and TRBJ1-3): DVKVTQSSRYLVKRTGEKVFLECVQDMDHENMFWYRQDPGLGLRLIYFSYDVKMKEKGDIPEGYSVSREKKERFSLILESASTNQTSMYLCASSSTGPRNTIYFGEGSWLTVV.